The 31 T cell receptor beta chains given below trace back to one sample, sequenced in a study of post-analysis software for immune sequencing data. The study, taken as a whole, reports: In patients, a few TRBV segments were more frequent than in controls, with TRBV5-6, TRBV5-1 and TRBV20-1 among them.

Included in the TCR beta cDNA libraries were unique molecular identifiers. From the PCR reads, TCRdb called clonotypes with MiXCR, one entry per CDR3 protein. The data contain about 680,000 distinct CDR3 sequences, 59% of them seen just once; the ten biggest clones take up roughly 10%. No antigens are known for them. Sequenced: blood. These receptors were obtained from a girl under 10 years old with multiple sclerosis.

J is TRBJ2-7 and V is TRBV12-3 or TRBV12-4; D not resolved. This CDR3 spans 13 amino acids. With 6 bases removed from V and 1 base from J, the gap between germline ends came to 10 bases. CDR3 region: CASSRIGSYEQYF. The CDR3 coding sequence is TGTGCCAGCAGCCGAATCGGGTCCTACGAGCAGTACTTC.

The rearrangement uses TRBV13 and TRBJ2-3; 10 bases are a match to TRBD1. After removal of 5 bases from V and 6 bases from J, the junction contained 14 bases not matched to a gene. CDR3 length equals 17 residues. Per the germline V gene, CDR1 is PRHDT and CDR2 is FYEKMQ (reference sequence). The CDR3 reads CASSRLTRTGGYDTQYF. In nucleotides, the CDR3 is TGTGCCAGCAGCCGATTAACTAGGACAGGGGGATATGATACGCAGTATTTT.

In this sample, this clonotype turned up a few times. The chain carries TRBV7-9 and TRBJ2-5; D gene uncertain. In germline, CDR1 is SEHNR, CDR2 FQNEAQ (reference sequence). Trimming left V 4 bases short and J 11 bases short, with 11 bases between. The CDR3 consists of 11 residues. CDR3 in DNA: TGTGCCAGCAGCTACGAGGCCGGGCAGTACTTC. Translating it yields CASSYEAGQYF.

This chain joins TRBV12-3 or TRBV12-4 and TRBJ2-2, with TRBD1 identical over 7 bases. With 6 bases clipped from V and 6 bases from J, the junction kept 7 bases outside the gene matches. The CDR3 consists of 14 residues. Here the CDR3 reads CASRDRRGPGELFF. In nucleotides, the CDR3 is TGTGCCAGCAGGGACAGGAGAGGACCCGGGGAGCTGTTTTTT.

This chain connects TRBV12-3 or TRBV12-4 to TRBJ2-7; D remains ambiguous. The CDR3 is made up of 14 amino acids. V was shortened by 2 bases and J by 5 bases, with 13 bases between the two germline ends. Here the CDR3 reads CASSLSEPQDEQYF. The CDR3 DNA reads TGTGCCAGCAGTTTAAGCGAACCCCAGGACGAGCAGTACTTC.

V and J are TRBV5-1 and TRBJ2-5; 7 bases map to TRBD1. Losses at the gene ends were 4 bases for V and 4 bases for J; bases not matched to a gene: 10. The V gene's germline CDR1 is SGHRS and CDR2 YFSETQ. The CDR3 runs to 15 residues. The CDR3, as DNA: TGCGCCAGCAGCACCAGGAGAGGGGACAGAGAGACCCAGTACTTC. Translating gives CASSTRRGDRETQYF.

This clonotype was recorded only once. The CDR3 DNA reads TGTGCCAGCAGTTACAGACTAGCGGGGAACAGTGAGCAGTTCTTC. Translated: CASSYRLAGNSEQFF. This rearrangement joins TRBV6-5 to TRBJ2-1, with 11 bases aligning to TRBD2. From germline, CDR1 is MNHEY and CDR2 SVGAGI. The CDR3 is 15 amino acids. V shed 2 bases, J shed 9 bases, and the junction held 6 bases outside the gene matches.

The J gene is TRBJ2-2, the V gene TRBV20-1; possible D gene TRBD2, 7 bases. This CDR3 has 16 residues. The germline V gene has CDR1 DFQATT and CDR2 SNEGSKA (reference sequence). V lost 2 bases and J 0 bases, leaving 13 bases between the germline ends. The CDR3 region is CSARIAGAPNTGELFF. The CDR3 DNA reads TGCAGTGCTAGAATTGCGGGGGCCCCGAACACCGGGGAGCTGTTTTTT.

The chain employs TRBV5-1 and TRBJ2-1, with 7 bases fitting TRBD1. V lost 1 base and J lost 6; bases outside the gene matches: 10. The CDR3 is 16 amino acids. Germline V gene sequence: CDR1 SGHRS, CDR2 YFSETQ. In DNA form, the CDR3 reads TGCGCCAGCAGCTTGTCGGACAGGCCCCCCGGCAATGAGCAGTTCTTC. This gives the protein CASSLSDRPPGNEQFF.

CDR3 sequence reads: CASGLSGRDTQYF. CDR3 coding DNA: TGTGCTAGTGGTTTGAGCGGGAGGGATACGCAGTATTTT. This rearrangement joins TRBV12-5 to TRBJ2-3; 9 bases match TRBD2. The CDR3 contains 13 residues. Germline trimming cut 2 bases from V and 6 bases from J; bases unmatched to any gene: 0. CDR1 is LGHNT and CDR2 is FRNRAP in the germline V gene.

This sequence joins TRBV6-5 and TRBJ1-2, with D tentatively TRBD1 (5 bases). The CDR3 spans 15 residues. From germline, CDR1 is MNHEY and CDR2 SVGAGI. V was pared by 5 bases and J by 5 bases, with 18 bases between. The CDR3 protein is CASSPIPGTTYGYTF. CDR3 DNA: TGTGCCAGCAGTCCCATTCCCGGGACCACATATGGCTACACCTTC.

The chain has TRBV3-1 and TRBJ2-4, with 10 bases identical to TRBD1. The J call is uncertain, as TRBJ2-7 better fits the DNA end. The CDR3 consists of 16 residues. Germline assignment: CDR1 LGHDT and CDR2 YNNKEL (reference sequence). CDR3 protein: CASSGASGQGIYEQYF. Here the CDR3 DNA reads TGTGCCAGCAGCGGAGCTTCGGGACAGGGGATATACGAGCAGTACTTC.

The chain links TRBV15 to TRBJ2-7, with 10 bases that match TRBD2. After removal of 5 bases from V and 2 bases from J, the junction contained 9 bases not matched to a gene. CDR3 length: 16 amino acids. Germline lookup yields CDR1 LNHNV and CDR2 YYDKDF (reference sequence). The DNA for the CDR3 is TGTGCCACCAGCCCCAGCGGGAGGGCCTCCCCCTACGAGCAGTACTTC. Translated, it gives CATSPSGRASPYEQYF.

The rearrangement uses TRBV2 and TRBJ2-3, with 9 bases aligning to TRBD2. This CDR3 has 15 residues. The germline V gene has CDR1 SNHLY and CDR2 FYNNEI. Germline trimming cut 9 bases from V and 4 bases from J; bases unmatched to any gene: 11. In DNA form, the CDR3 reads TGTGCCAGTAAGGGAGGAGCGGGGGGCTCAGATACGCAGTATTTT. Its translation is CASKGGAGGSDTQYF.

CDR3 amino acids: CASSLAWRSDEQFF. CDR3 sequence (DNA): TGTGCCAGCAGCTTAGCGTGGAGAAGCGATGAGCAGTTCTTC. This chain links TRBV7-8 with TRBJ2-1; no clear D. Trimming shortened V by 0 bases and J by 8 bases, and 11 bases separated the two germline ends. This CDR3 spans 14 amino acids. Germline-derived CDR1 and CDR2 are SGHVS and FQNEAQ.

This chain joins TRBV12-3 or TRBV12-4 and TRBJ1-2; D not certain. Deletions cut 6 bases from V and 1 base from J, with 12 bases between. This CDR3 is built from 14 residues. The CDR3 here is CASSQQTDNYGYTF. In nucleotides, the CDR3 is TGTGCCAGCAGCCAACAAACAGATAACTATGGCTACACCTTC.

The chain is built from TRBV4-2 and TRBJ2-1; 8 bases match TRBD2. J was trimmed by 3 bases and V by 3 bases; bases with no gene match: 10. The CDR3 loop spans 17 amino acids. Germline assignment: CDR1 LGHNA and CDR2 YNFKEQ. The CDR3 bases are TGTGCCAGCAGCCAGATACCACTAGCGGATTTCTACAATGAGCAGTTCTTC. It specifies CASSQIPLADFYNEQFF.

This clonotype showed up just a few times. The chain joins TRBV6-1 to TRBJ2-1; 9 bases map to TRBD2. Per germline, CDR1 MNHNS and CDR2 SASEGT. The CDR3 spans 15 residues. The ends lost 4 bases at V and 0 bases at J; junction bases unmatched: 1. The CDR3: CASSGAGGSYNEQFF. The CDR3 nucleotides read TGTGCCAGCAGTGGAGCGGGGGGCTCCTACAATGAGCAGTTCTTC.

This sequence joins TRBV20-1 and TRBJ2-7; either TRBD1 or TRBD2 may fit D (5 bases each). The V end was cut by 1 base, the J end by 2 bases, with 6 bases between. Germline loops: CDR1 DFQATT, CDR2 SNEGSKA (reference sequence). The CDR3 length is 12 residues. The CDR3 DNA reads as TGCAGTGCTAGAGGAGGGGCCTACGAGCAGTACTTC. Its protein product is CSARGGAYEQYF.

For the CDR3, the DNA is TGTGCCAGCAGCCACCCGGGACAGGGGCAACCGAACTATGGCTACACCTTC. Its protein is CASSHPGQGQPNYGYTF. V is TRBV11-1 and J is TRBJ1-2; TRBD1 aligns across 10 bases. Germline-derived CDR1 and CDR2 are SGHAT and FQDESV (reference sequence). With 5 bases clipped from V and 2 bases from J, the junction kept 11 bases outside the gene matches. There are 17 residues in the CDR3.

This chain uses TRBV29-1 with TRBJ2-1, with TRBD2 matching 8 bases. Losses at the gene ends were 7 bases for V and 1 base for J; bases not matched to a gene: 6. The CDR3 covers 14 residues. CDR1 is SQVTM and CDR2 is ANQGSEA in the germline V gene. The CDR3 spells CSGQSGGSYNEQFF. The CDR3 DNA is TGCAGCGGTCAGAGCGGGGGATCCTACAATGAGCAGTTCTTC.

The chain links TRBV10-1 to TRBJ2-4; D is ambiguous. This CDR3 comprises 15 residues. Germline values: CDR1 WNHNN, CDR2 SYGVQD (reference sequence). Trimming stripped 2 bases from V and 0 bases from J, with 8 bases between. This CDR3 is CASSEGVGAKNIQYF. In nucleotides, the CDR3 is TGCGCCAGCAGTGAGGGGGTAGGAGCCAAAAACATTCAGTACTTC.

The chain uses TRBV7-9 and TRBJ2-1, with D possibly called TRBD1 or TRBD2 (5 bases each). V was cut by 3 bases and J by 1 base, with 10 bases left in between. CDR1 is SEHNR, CDR2 FQNEAQ, per germline (reference sequence). This CDR3 contains 15 residues. CDR3: CASSFRDGSYNEQFF. The CDR3 coding sequence is TGTGCCAGCAGCTTCCGGGACGGATCCTACAATGAGCAGTTCTTC. Drawing the rest from reference TRBV7-9 and TRBJ2-1, the complete variable domain is DTGVSQNPRHKITKRGQNVTFRCDPISEHNRLYWYRQTLGQGPEFLTYFQNEAQLEKSRLLSDRFSAERPKGSFSTLEIQRTEQGDSAMYLCASSFRDGSYNEQFFGPGTRLTVL.

The V gene is TRBV7-2, the J gene TRBJ1-2; D might be TRBD1 (5 bases). V shed 2 bases and J shed 2 bases, with 9 bases lying between them. The CDR3 is 14 amino acids. The germline V gene has CDR1 SGHTA and CDR2 FQGNSA. In DNA, the CDR3 is TGTGCCAGCAGCTTAAGCCAGGGCAACTATGGCTACACCTTC. It yields the protein CASSLSQGNYGYTF.

This clonotype was detected a few times. The chain links TRBV12-3 or TRBV12-4 to TRBJ2-1; perhaps D is TRBD1 or TRBD2 (6 bases each). The CDR3 covers 17 residues. Trimming cost V 2 bases and J 1 base, with 15 bases left between them. The CDR3 nucleotides read TGTGCCAGCAGTTTAACTCCGGGGGCAGGGTCCTACAATGAGCAGTTCTTC. It specifies CASSLTPGAGSYNEQFF.

V gene TRBV20-1 combines with J gene TRBJ1-2; D possibly corresponds to TRBD1 (5 bases). There are 15 residues in the CDR3. V was clipped by 8 bases and J by 1 base, with 20 bases between them. From germline, CDR1 is DFQATT and CDR2 SNEGSKA (reference sequence). This chain's CDR3 is CSTEGSRGFNYGYTF. The CDR3 DNA sequence: TGCAGTACCGAAGGTTCTAGGGGATTTAACTATGGCTACACCTTC.

This chain joins TRBV15 and TRBJ1-2; D ambiguous. V shed 1 base and J shed 2 bases, with 5 bases lying between them. Germline lookup yields CDR1 LNHNV and CDR2 YYDKDF (reference sequence). The CDR3 has 13 residues. CDR3 protein: CATSRGRNYGYTF. The CDR3 DNA reads TGTGCCACCAGCAGAGGACGGAACTATGGCTACACCTTC. Complete variable domain (other parts from reference TRBV15 and TRBJ1-2): DAMVIQNPRYQVTQFGKPVTLSCSQTLNHNVMYWYQQKSSQAPKLLFHYYDKDFNNEADTPDNFQSRRPNTSFCFLDIRSPGLGDTAMYLCATSRGRNYGYTFGSGTRLTVV.

The chain has TRBV18 and TRBJ2-1, with TRBD2 identical over 8 bases. V lost 5 bases to trimming and J lost 13 bases; unmatched junction nucleotides: 13. Looked up from germline, CDR1 is KGHSH and CDR2 is LQKENI. This CDR3 is 14 amino acids long. The CDR3, as DNA: TGTGCCAGCTCAGAATGGACTAGCACGGAGACCCAGTTCTTC. This translates into CASSEWTSTETQFF. Using reference TRBV18 and TRBJ2-1 for the parts outside the CDR3, the full variable domain is NAGVMQNPRHLVRRRGQEARLRCSPMKGHSHVYWYRQLPEEGLKFMVYLQKENIIDESGMPKERFSAEFPKEGPSILRIQQVVRGDSAAYFCASSEWTSTETQFFGPGTRLTVL.

The chain recombines TRBV29-1 with TRBJ2-3; D is undetermined. The V gene's germline CDR1 is SQVTM and CDR2 ANQGSEA. V dropped 4 bases and J dropped 6 bases, with 14 bases sitting between them. The CDR3 has 13 residues. The chain's CDR3 is CSVGRVRLDTQYF. CDR3 nucleotide sequence: TGCAGCGTTGGAAGGGTCCGCCTGGATACGCAGTATTTT.

This clonotype was counted between two and nine times. The V gene is TRBV10-3, the J gene TRBJ2-7, with D possibly TRBD1 on 5 matching bases. Germline V gives CDR1 ENHRY, CDR2 SYGVKD. The CDR3 length is 14 residues. The V end was cut by 3 bases, the J end by 2 bases, with 11 bases between. This CDR3 reads CAISDPTGTYEQYF. For the CDR3, the DNA is TGTGCCATCAGTGACCCCACAGGTACCTACGAGCAGTACTTC.

The chain links TRBV29-1 to TRBJ2-2, with 7 bases identical to TRBD2. After removal of 4 bases from V and 4 bases from J, the junction contained 12 bases not matched to a gene. The CDR3 extends over 16 amino acids. Germline values: CDR1 SQVTM, CDR2 ANQGSEA. The CDR3 coding sequence is TGCAGCGTTGTCCGTGGATGGGGAGGGGTCACCGGGGAGCTGTTTTTT. Residues: CSVVRGWGGVTGELFF.